The present TCR beta chain was sequenced within a study of glioma-infiltrating T cells. This clonotype has a count of ten or more. The CDR3 is 15 residues long. Looked up from germline, CDR1 is MNHEY and CDR2 is SVGEGT. V was pared by 4 bases and J by 2 bases, with 11 bases between. Using RNA template, CDR3s of TCR alpha and beta were amplified with iRepertoire arm-PCR. TCRdb processed the multiplex PCR reads anew with MiXCR; each CDR3 protein has one entry. The data show about 380,000 distinct CDR3 sequences, around 38% seen once. The rearrangement uses TRBV6-2 or TRBV6-3 and TRBJ2-2; D possibly corresponds to TRBD2 (5 bases). This clonotype was obtained from a human donor with low-grade glioma or glioblastoma, undergoing nonglioma brain surgery, or in good health (not recorded which). Sequences were obtained from glioma tissue, nonneoplastic brain tissue, or PBMCs (not recorded which). CDR3 in amino acids: CASSLSGDNTGELFF. The CDR3 nucleotides read TGTGCCAGCAGTTTAAGCGGAGATAACACCGGGGAGCTGTTTTTT.